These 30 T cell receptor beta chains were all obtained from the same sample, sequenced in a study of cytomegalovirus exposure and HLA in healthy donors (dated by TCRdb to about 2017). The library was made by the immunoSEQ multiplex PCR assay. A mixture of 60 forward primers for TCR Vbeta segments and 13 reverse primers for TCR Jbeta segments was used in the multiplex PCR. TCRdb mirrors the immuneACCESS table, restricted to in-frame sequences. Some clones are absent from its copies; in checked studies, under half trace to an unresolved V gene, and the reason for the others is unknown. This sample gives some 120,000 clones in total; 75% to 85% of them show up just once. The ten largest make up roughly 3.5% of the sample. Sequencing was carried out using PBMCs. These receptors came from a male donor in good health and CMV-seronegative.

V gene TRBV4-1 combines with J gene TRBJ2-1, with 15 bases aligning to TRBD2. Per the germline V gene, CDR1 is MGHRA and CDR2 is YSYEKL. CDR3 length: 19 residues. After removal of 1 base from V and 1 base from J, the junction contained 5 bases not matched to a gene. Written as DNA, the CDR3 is TGCGCCAGCAGCCAAGGTGCGGGACTAGCGGGAGGATCCTACAATGAGCAGTTCTTC. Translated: CASSQGAGLAGGSYNEQFF.

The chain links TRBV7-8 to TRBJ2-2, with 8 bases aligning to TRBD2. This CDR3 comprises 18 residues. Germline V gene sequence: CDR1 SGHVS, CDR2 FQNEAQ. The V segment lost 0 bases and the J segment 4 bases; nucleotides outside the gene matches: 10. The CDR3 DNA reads TGTGCCAGCAGCTTAGCCGCCGCCCAGCGGGGGACCACCGGGGAGCTGTTTTTT. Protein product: CASSLAAAQRGTTGELFF. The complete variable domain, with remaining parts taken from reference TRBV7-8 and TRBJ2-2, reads GAGVSQSPRYKVAKRGQDVALRCDPISGHVSLFWYQQALGQGPEFLTYFQNEAQLDKSGLPSDRFFAERPEGSVSTLKIQRTQQEDSAVYLCASSLAAAQRGTTGELFFGEGSRLTVL.

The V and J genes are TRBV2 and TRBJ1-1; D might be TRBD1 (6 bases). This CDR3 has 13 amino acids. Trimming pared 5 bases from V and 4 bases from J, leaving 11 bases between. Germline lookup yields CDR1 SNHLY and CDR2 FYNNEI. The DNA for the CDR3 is TGTGCCAGCAGTATTCAGGGGCCCACTGAAGCTTTCTTT. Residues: CASSIQGPTEAFF.

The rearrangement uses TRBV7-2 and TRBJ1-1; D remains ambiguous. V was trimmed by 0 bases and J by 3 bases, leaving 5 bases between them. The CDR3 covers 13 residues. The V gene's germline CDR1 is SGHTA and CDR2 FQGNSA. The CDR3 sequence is CASSLAAYTEAFF. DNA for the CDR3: TGTGCCAGCAGCTTAGCGGCCTACACTGAAGCTTTCTTT.

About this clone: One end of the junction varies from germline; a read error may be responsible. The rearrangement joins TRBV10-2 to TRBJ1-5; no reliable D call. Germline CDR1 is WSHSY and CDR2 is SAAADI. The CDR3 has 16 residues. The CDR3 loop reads CAGSELVASKDQPQHF. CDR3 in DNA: TGCGCCGGCAGTGAGTTGGTAGCCTCAAAGGATCAGCCCCAGCATTTT.

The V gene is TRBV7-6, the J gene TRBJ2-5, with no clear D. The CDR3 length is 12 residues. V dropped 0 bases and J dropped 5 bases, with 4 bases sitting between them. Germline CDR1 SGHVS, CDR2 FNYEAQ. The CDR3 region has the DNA TGTGCCAGCAGCTTAGCGCGTGAGACCCAGTACTTC. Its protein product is CASSLARETQYF.

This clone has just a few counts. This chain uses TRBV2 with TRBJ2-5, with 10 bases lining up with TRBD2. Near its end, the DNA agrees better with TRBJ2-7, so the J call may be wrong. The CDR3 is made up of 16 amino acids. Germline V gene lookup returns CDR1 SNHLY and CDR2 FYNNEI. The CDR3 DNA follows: TGTGCCAGCAGTGAAGCAAGAGCGGGGGGGACTCGCGAGCAGTACTTC. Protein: CASSEARAGGTREQYF.

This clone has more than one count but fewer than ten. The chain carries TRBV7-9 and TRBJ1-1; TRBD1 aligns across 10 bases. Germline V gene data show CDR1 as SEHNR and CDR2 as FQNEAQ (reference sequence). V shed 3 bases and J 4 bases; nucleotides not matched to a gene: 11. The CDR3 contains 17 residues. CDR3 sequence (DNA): TGTGCCAGCAGCTTCCGGGGGACAGGGGAGGTCGGCACTGAAGCTTTCTTT. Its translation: CASSFRGTGEVGTEAFF.

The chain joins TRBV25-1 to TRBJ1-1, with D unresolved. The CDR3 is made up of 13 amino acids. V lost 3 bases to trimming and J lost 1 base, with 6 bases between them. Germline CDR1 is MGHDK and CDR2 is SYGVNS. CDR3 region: CASSEGRNTEAFF. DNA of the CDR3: TGTGCCAGCAGTGAGGGCAGGAACACTGAAGCTTTCTTT.

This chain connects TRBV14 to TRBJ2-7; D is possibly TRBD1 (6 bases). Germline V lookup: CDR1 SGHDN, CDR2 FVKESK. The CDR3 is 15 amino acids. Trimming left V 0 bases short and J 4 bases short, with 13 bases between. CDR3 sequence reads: CASSQDGQGWYEQYF. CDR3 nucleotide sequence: TGTGCCAGCAGCCAAGATGGGCAGGGGTGGTACGAGCAGTACTTC. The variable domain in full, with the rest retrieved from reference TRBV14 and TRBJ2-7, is EAGVTQFPSHSVIEKGQTVTLRCDPISGHDNLYWYRRVMGKEIKFLLHFVKESKQDESGMPNNRFLAERTGGTYSTLKVQPAELEDSGVYFCASSQDGQGWYEQYFGPGTRLTVT.

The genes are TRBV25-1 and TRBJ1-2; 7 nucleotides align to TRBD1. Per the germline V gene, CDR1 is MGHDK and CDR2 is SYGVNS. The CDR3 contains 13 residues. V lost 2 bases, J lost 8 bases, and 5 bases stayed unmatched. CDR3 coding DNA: TGTGCCAGCAGTGAAGGACAGGCTAGGGGCTACACCTTC. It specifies CASSEGQARGYTF.

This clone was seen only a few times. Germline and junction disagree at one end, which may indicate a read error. CDR3 sequence: CSSSLGQGTITDTQYF. The CDR3 DNA sequence: TGTTCCAGCAGCTTAGGGCAGGGTACGATCACAGATACGCAGTATTTT. The chain links TRBV7-9 to TRBJ2-3; D might be TRBD1 (5 bases). Germline V gene sequence: CDR1 SEHNR, CDR2 FQNEAQ (reference sequence). This CDR3 comprises 16 residues.

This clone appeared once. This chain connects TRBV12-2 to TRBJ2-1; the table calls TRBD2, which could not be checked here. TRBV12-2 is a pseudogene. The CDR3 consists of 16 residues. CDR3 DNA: TGTGCAAGTCGCTCCCCCCAAGCGGGGTCCTACAATGAGCAGTTCTTC. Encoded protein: CASRSPQAGSYNEQFF.

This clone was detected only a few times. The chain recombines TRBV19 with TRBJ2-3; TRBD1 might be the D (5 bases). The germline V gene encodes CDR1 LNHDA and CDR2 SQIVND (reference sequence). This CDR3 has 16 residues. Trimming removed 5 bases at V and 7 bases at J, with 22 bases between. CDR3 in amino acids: CASSSGPAISQNTQYF. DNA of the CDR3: TGTGCCAGTAGTTCAGGGCCGGCTATCTCACAGAATACGCAGTATTTT.

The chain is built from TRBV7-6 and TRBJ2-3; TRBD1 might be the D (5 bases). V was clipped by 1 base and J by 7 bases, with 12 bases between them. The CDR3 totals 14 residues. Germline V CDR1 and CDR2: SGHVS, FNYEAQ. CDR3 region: CASSLGGSPYTQYF. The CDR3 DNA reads TGTGCCAGCAGCTTAGGGGGCTCCCCCTATACGCAGTATTTT.

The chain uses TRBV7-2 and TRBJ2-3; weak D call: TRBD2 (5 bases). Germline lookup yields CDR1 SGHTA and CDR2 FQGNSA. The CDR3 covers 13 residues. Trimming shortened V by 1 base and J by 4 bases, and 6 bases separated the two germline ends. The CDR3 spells CASSLGGPDTQYF. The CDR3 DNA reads TGTGCCAGCAGCTTAGGAGGGCCAGATACGCAGTATTTT.

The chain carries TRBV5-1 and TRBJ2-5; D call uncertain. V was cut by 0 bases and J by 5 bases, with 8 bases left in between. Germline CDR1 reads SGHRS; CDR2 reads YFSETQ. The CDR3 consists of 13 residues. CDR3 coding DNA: TGCGCCAGCAGCTTGGTCGGGTACGAGACCCAGTACTTC. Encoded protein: CASSLVGYETQYF. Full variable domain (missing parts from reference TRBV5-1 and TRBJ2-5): KAGVTQTPRYLIKTRGQQVTLSCSPISGHRSVSWYQQTPGQGLQFLFEYFSETQRNKGNFPGRFSGRQFSNSRSEMNVSTLELGDSALYLCASSLVGYETQYFGPGTRLLVL.

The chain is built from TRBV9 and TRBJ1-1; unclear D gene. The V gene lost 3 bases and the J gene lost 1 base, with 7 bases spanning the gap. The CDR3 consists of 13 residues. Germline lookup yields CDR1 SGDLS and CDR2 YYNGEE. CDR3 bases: TGTGCCAGCAGCGCGCGGGGGAACACTGAAGCTTTCTTT. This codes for CASSARGNTEAFF.

The CDR3 DNA is TGTGCCGTAACCGGGACAGGGTATGGGTATGGCTACACCTTC. Residues: CAVTGTGYGYGYTF. This chain joins TRBV30 and TRBJ1-2; 9 bases agree with TRBD1. With V trimmed by 8 bases and J by 5 bases, 12 bases remained unmatched. Germline V CDR1 and CDR2: GTSNPN, SVGIG (reference sequence). This CDR3 contains 14 residues.

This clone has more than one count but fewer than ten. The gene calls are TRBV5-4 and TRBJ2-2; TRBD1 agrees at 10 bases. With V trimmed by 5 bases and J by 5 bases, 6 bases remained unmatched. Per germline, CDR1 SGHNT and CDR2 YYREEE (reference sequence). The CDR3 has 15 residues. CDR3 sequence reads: CASRGGTGATGELFF. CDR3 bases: TGTGCCAGCAGGGGCGGGACAGGGGCAACCGGGGAGCTGTTTTTT. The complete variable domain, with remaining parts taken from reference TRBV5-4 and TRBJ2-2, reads ETGVTQSPTHLIKTRGQQVTLRCSSQSGHNTVSWYQQALGQGPQFIFQYYREEENGRGNFPPRFSGLQFPNYSSELNVNALELDDSALYLCASRGGTGATGELFFGEGSRLTVL.

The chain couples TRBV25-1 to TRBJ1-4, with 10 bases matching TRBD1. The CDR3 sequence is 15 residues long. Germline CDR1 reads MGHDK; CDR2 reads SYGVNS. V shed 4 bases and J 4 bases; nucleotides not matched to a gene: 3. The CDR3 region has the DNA TGTGCCAGCAGTGCCCGGGACAGGGGTAATGAAAAACTGTTTTTT. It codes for CASSARDRGNEKLFF.

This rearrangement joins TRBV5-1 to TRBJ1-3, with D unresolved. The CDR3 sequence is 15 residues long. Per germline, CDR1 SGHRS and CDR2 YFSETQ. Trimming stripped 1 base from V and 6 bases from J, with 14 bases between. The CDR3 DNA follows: TGCGCCAGCAGCTTGTCGGCCACTCTAGAAAACACCATATATTTT. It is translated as CASSLSATLENTIYF.

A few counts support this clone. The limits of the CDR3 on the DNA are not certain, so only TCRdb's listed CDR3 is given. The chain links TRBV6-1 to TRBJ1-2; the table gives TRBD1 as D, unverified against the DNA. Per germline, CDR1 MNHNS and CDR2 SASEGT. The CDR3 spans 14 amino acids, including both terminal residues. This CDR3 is CASSEEFWGQGNTF.

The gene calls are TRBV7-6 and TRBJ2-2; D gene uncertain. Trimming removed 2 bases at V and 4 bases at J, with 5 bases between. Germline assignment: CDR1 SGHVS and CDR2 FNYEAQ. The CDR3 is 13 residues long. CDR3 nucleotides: TGTGCCAGCAGCTTACAGGTCACCGGGGAGCTGTTTTTT. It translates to CASSLQVTGELFF. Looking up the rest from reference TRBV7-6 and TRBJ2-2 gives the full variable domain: GAGVSQSPRYKVTKRGQDVALRCDPISGHVSLYWYRQALGQGPEFLTYFNYEAQQDKSGLPNDRFSAERPEGSISTLTIQRTEQRDSAMYRCASSLQVTGELFFGEGSRLTVL.

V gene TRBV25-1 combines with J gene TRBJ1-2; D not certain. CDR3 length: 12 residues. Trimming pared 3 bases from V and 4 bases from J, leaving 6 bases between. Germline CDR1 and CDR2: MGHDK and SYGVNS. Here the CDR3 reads CASSEAVYGYTF. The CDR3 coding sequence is TGTGCCAGCAGTGAGGCAGTCTATGGCTACACCTTC.

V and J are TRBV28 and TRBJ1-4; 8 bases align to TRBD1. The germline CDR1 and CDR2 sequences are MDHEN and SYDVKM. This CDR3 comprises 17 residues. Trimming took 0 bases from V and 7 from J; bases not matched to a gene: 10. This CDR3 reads CASSLWGGRGQGEKLFF. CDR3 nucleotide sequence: TGTGCCAGCAGTTTATGGGGGGGCAGGGGGCAAGGTGAAAAACTGTTTTTT.

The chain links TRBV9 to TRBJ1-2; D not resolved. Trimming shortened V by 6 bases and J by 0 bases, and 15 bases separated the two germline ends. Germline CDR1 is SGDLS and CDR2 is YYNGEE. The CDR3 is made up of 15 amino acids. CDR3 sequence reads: CASTEGSQANYGYTF. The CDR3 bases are TGTGCCAGCACCGAGGGATCCCAAGCTAACTATGGCTACACCTTC. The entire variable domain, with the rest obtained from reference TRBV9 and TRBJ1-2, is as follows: DSGVTQTPKHLITATGQRVTLRCSPRSGDLSVYWYQQSLDQGLQFLIQYYNGEERAKGNILERFSAQQFPDLHSELNLSSLELGDSALYFCASTEGSQANYGYTFGSGTRLTVV.

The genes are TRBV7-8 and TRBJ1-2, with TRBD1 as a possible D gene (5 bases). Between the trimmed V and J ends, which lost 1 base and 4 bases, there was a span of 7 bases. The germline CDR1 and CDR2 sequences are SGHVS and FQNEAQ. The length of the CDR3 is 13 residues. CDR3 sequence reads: CASSLGGGYGYTF. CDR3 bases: TGTGCCAGCAGCTTAGGGGGGGGCTATGGCTACACCTTC.

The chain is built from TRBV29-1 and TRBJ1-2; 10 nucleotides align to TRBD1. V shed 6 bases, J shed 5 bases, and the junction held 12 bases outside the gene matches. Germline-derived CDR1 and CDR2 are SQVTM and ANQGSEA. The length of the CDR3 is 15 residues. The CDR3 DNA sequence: TGCAGCGTACTACTTAGACAGGGGGCTTTGTATGGCTACACCTTC. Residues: CSVLLRQGALYGYTF.

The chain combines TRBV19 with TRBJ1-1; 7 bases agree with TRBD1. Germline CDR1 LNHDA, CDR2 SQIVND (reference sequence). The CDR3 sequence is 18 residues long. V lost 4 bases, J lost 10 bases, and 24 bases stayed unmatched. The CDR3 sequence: CASSTIVTGDLLAGGAFF. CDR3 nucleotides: TGTGCCAGTAGTACCATTGTCACAGGGGATCTTTTGGCTGGGGGAGCTTTCTTT.